This T cell receptor (beta chain) was recovered during a study of beta chain features in type 1 diabetes. J lost 4 bases, V lost 4 bases, and 11 bases had no gene match. CDR3 size: 16 residues. The V gene's germline CDR1 is SGHRS and CDR2 YFSETQ. General study results and limits: Type 1 diabetes patients had moderately but significantly shorter TCRB CDR3s in all four CD4+ subsets. Within patients, naive, central memory and Treg TCRB repertoires seemed more similar than within healthy donors.

Expressed TCRB transcripts were sequenced after all isolated RNA was converted to cDNA. The table came from immunoSEQ multiplex PCR; TCRdb's copy has only in-frame clones and leaves some out. The data contain about 340,000 clones, roughly 14% of them singletons. By way of CD45RO/CCR7/CD25/CD127/CD95/CD27, the CD4+ regulatory, stem cell-like memory, central memory and naive cells were sorted. As for this clone: Its specificity is not known.

This sequence was found in a woman between 18 and 29 years old with type 1 diabetes. The V and J genes are TRBV5-1 and TRBJ2-5, with TRBD1 matching 9 bases. What was sequenced was naive CD4+ T cells from blood. The CDR3 DNA reads as TGCGCCAGCAGCCAAAGTGACAGGGGGAAATCAGAGACCCAGTACTTC. This translates into CASSQSDRGKSETQYF.